This T cell receptor beta chain was identified during a study of cytomegalovirus exposure and HLA in healthy donors. Study-level background: Unique TCRs numbering roughly 85 million, obtained from HLA-typed donors, made up an early data release.

The J segment lost 9 bases and the V segment lost 4 bases, leaving 8 bases of the junction unmatched. The CDR3 contains 15 residues. Germline-derived CDR1 and CDR2 are SGHRS and YFSETQ. Comments on this clone: The antigen remains undetermined.

As for the donors, each was a healthy bone marrow donor. The study's findings and limits: The study listed 164 cytomegalovirus-associated TCR beta chains. In presence/absence analyses, roughly uniform sequencing depth across donors was assumed.

The PCR employed 60 Vbeta primers together with 13 Jbeta primers. Some clones are missing from TCRdb's copy, which holds only in-frame ones; the method was immunoSEQ multiplex PCR. Counted here are some 110,000 clones, around 15% occurring once; the ten biggest clones make up 0.8% to 0.95%. The chain combines TRBV5-1 with TRBJ1-6, with TRBD1 identical over 9 bases. Sample: PBMCs. The sequence derives from a female donor in good health and CMV-seronegative. In DNA, the CDR3 is TGCGCCAGCAGCAGAATACAGGGGGCTGGTTCACCCCTCCACTTT. Encoded protein: CASSRIQGAGSPLHF.